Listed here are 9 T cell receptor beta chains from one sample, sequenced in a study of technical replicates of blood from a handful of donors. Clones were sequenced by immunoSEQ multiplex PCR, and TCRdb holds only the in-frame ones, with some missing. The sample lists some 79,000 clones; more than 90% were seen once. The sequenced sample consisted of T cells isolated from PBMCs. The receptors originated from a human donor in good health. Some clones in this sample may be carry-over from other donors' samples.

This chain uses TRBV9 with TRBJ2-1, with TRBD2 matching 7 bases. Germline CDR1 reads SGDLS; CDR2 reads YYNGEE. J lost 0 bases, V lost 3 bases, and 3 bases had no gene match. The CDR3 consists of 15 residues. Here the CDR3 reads CASSAGGSSYNEQFF. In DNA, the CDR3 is TGTGCCAGCAGCGCGGGGGGAAGCTCCTACAATGAGCAGTTCTTC.

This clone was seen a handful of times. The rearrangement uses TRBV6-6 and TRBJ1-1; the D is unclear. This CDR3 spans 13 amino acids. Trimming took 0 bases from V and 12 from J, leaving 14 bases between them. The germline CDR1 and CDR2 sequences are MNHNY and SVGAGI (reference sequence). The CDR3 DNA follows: TGTGCCAGCAGTTACTCGAGAGAGGGTTCGACTTTCTTT. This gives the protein CASSYSREGSTFF.

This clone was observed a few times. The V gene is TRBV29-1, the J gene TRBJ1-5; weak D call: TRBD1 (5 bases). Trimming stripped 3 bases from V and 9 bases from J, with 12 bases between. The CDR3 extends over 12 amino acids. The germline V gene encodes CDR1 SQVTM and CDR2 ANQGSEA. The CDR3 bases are TGCAGCGTTGACCAACCGGGGGGGCCCCAGCATTTT. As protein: CSVDQPGGPQHF.

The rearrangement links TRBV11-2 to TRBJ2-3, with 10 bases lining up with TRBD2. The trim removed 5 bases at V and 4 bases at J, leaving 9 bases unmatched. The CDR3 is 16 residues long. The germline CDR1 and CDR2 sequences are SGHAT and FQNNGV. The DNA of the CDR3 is TGTGCCAGCAGCACCGCTAGCGGGAGCCCTTCAGATACGCAGTATTTT. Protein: CASSTASGSPSDTQYF.

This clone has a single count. CDR3 nucleotides: TGTGCCAGCAGTTACCTGCGGGAGCCCTCCTACGAGCAGTACTTC. Translated, it gives CASSYLREPSYEQYF. The gene calls are TRBV6-5 and TRBJ2-7, with 7 bases that match TRBD2. The trim removed 2 bases at V and 0 bases at J, leaving 4 bases unmatched. Germline V gene data show CDR1 as MNHEY and CDR2 as SVGAGI. This CDR3 is built from 15 residues.

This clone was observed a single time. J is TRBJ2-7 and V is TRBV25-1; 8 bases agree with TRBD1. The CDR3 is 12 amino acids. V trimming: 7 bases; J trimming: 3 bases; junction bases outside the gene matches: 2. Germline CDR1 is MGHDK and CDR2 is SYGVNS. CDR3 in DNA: TGTGCCAGCACCGGACAGGGCTACGAGCAGTACTTC. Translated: CASTGQGYEQYF.

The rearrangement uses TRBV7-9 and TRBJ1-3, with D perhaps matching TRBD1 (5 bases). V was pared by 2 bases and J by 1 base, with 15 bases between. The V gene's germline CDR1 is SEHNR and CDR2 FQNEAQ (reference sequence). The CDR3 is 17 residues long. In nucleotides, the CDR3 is TGTGCCAGCAGCTTAAGAAGGGGAGGGGCTTCTGGAAACACCATATATTTT. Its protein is CASSLRRGGASGNTIYF.

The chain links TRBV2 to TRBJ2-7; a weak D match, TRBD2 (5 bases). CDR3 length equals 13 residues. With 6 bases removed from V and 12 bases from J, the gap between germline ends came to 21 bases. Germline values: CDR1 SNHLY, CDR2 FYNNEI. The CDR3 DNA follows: TGTGCCAGCAGCCGGGGAGACGCCCACCCCCGGTACTTC. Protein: CASSRGDAHPRYF.

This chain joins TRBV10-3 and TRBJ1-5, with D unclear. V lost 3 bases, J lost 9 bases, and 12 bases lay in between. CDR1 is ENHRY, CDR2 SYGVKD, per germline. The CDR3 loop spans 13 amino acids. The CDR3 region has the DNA TGTGCCATCAGTGACCCCCAAGAGTGGCCCCAGCATTTT. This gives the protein CAISDPQEWPQHF.